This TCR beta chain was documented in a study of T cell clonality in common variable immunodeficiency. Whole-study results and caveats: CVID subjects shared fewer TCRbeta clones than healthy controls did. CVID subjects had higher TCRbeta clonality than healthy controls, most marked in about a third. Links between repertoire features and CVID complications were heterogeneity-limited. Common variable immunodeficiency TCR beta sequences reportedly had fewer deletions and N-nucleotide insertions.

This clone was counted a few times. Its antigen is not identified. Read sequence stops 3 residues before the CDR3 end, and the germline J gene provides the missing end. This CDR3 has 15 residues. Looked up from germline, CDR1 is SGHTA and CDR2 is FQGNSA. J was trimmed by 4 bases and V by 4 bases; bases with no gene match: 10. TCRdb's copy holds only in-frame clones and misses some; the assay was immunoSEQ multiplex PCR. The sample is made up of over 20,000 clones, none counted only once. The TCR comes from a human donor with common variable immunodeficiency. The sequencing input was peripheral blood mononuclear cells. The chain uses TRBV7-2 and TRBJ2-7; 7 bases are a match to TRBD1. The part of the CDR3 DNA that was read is TGTGCCAGCAGCTCCCGGACAGGCTACCTATACGAG. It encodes CASSSRTGYLYE. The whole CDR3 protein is CASSSRTGYLYEQYF.